Following are 23 T cell receptor beta chains from one sample sequenced in a study of T-cell reconstitution after alpha-beta-depleted transplantation in children. A TCRbeta library incorporating unique molecular identifiers was prepared. TCRdb re-called the PCR reads through MiXCR, storing one row per CDR3 protein. The sample records fewer than 35,000 distinct CDR3 sequences, 6.4% being singletons. For these receptors, no antigen is known. General study results and limits: Where alpha-beta T cells came from about two months after transplant was reportedly several hundred expanded graft clones.

Sequenced here: peripheral blood, sampled 60 days after TCRalphabeta/CD19-depleted stem cell transplant. Receptors were obtained from a child under two years old who had a stem cell transplant for acute myeloid leukemia, so the T cells may come from the graft donor.

This clonotype came up many times. The chain carries TRBV4-2 and TRBJ1-2, with D perhaps TRBD1 (6 bases). There are 16 residues in the CDR3. Trimming took off 0 bases at V and 4 bases at J, with 15 bases between the two ends. Germline CDR1 reads LGHNA; CDR2 reads YNFKEQ. The CDR3: CASSQDLAGEVYGYTF. Written as DNA, the CDR3 is TGTGCCAGCAGCCAAGATTTAGCAGGGGAAGTCTATGGCTACACCTTC.

In this sample, this clonotype turned up many times. This sequence joins TRBV29-1 and TRBJ2-7; TRBD2 matches 11 bases. Germline-derived CDR1 and CDR2 are SQVTM and ANQGSEA. This CDR3 spans 13 amino acids. V was pared by 4 bases and J by 4 bases, with 3 bases of the junction left unmatched. This CDR3 reads CSVGTSGRYEQYF. CDR3 nucleotides: TGCAGCGTTGGGACTAGCGGGCGGTACGAGCAGTACTTC.

This clonotype was counted at least ten times. V usage is TRBV5-4 and J usage is TRBJ2-7; 8 bases agree with TRBD2. With V trimmed by 4 bases and J by 0 bases, 6 bases remained unmatched. In germline, CDR1 is SGHNT, CDR2 YYREEE (reference sequence). This CDR3 region has 15 residues. Here the CDR3 reads CASSPGRAFSYEQYF. CDR3 nucleotide sequence: TGTGCCAGCAGCCCCGGGAGGGCCTTCTCCTACGAGCAGTACTTC.

In this sample, this clonotype turned up many times. The rearrangement joins TRBV28 to TRBJ2-1; weak D call: TRBD2 (5 bases). This CDR3 is built from 16 residues. Germline V gene lookup returns CDR1 MDHEN and CDR2 SYDVKM. Trimming shortened V by 5 bases and J by 0 bases, and 14 bases separated the two germline ends. CDR3 nucleotide sequence: TGTGCCAGCAGTCTGAGGGCGGGTAGCTCCTACAATGAGCAGTTCTTC. Translated, it gives CASSLRAGSSYNEQFF.

The chain couples TRBV28 to TRBJ1-2; perhaps TRBD1 as D (5 bases). V was trimmed by 4 bases and J by 4 bases, leaving 13 bases between them. The CDR3 runs to 14 residues. Germline V gene data show CDR1 as MDHEN and CDR2 as SYDVKM. CDR3 loop: CASSWAGSVYGYTF. The CDR3 DNA follows: TGTGCCAGCAGTTGGGCAGGGTCGGTCTATGGCTACACCTTC.

Of note for this clonotype: Being one base from a much bigger clone, this may be a read error. The genes are TRBV30 and TRBJ1-1; D unresolved. The CDR3 contains 14 residues. Germline V gene sequence: CDR1 GTSNPN, CDR2 SVGIG (reference sequence). V shed 5 bases and J shed 6 bases, with 19 bases lying between them. CDR3 in amino acids: CAWSAERQGAEAFF. The CDR3 DNA reads TGTGCCTGGTCCGCTGAAAGGCAAGGCGCTGAAGCTTTCTTT.

This clonotype was recorded at least ten times. The V call is TRBV3-1, the J call TRBJ2-1, with TRBD1 as a possible D gene (5 bases). The germline V gene encodes CDR1 LGHDT and CDR2 YNNKEL (reference sequence). V shed 2 bases and J shed 0 bases, with 11 bases lying between them. This CDR3 region has 16 residues. For the CDR3, the DNA is TGTGCCAGCAGCCAAAAAGGGGTGAGCTCCTACAATGAGCAGTTCTTC. Its translation is CASSQKGVSSYNEQFF.

By sample share, this clonotype is medium-sized. The genes are TRBV3-1 and TRBJ1-5, with unresolved D. Deletions cut 1 base from V and 7 bases from J, with 14 bases between. Germline V gene sequence: CDR1 LGHDT, CDR2 YNNKEL (reference sequence). This CDR3 is built from 15 residues. CDR3 sequence reads: CASSQVAGVGQPQHF. CDR3 in DNA: TGTGCCAGCAGCCAAGTTGCTGGGGTAGGGCAGCCCCAGCATTTT.

CDR3 nucleotide sequence: TGTGCCAGCAGCTTCTTTGAAAACGAGCAGTACTTC. Translation gives CASSFFENEQYF. The chain recombines TRBV7-6 with TRBJ2-7; D is undetermined. The CDR3 contains 12 residues. The germline V and J ends were trimmed by 3 bases and 5 bases, with 8 bases remaining between them. Germline V lookup: CDR1 SGHVS, CDR2 FNYEAQ. The variable domain in full, with the rest retrieved from reference TRBV7-6 and TRBJ2-7, is GAGVSQSPRYKVTKRGQDVALRCDPISGHVSLYWYRQALGQGPEFLTYFNYEAQQDKSGLPNDRFSAERPEGSISTLTIQRTEQRDSAMYRCASSFFENEQYFGPGTRLTVT.

This clonotype was recorded at least ten times. The V gene is TRBV12-3 or TRBV12-4, the J gene TRBJ2-1; TRBD1 agrees at 7 bases. With 6 bases clipped from V and 9 bases from J, the junction kept 2 bases outside the gene matches. This CDR3 has 11 residues. The CDR3 DNA reads TGTGCCAGCAGGACAGGGCCTGAGCAGTTCTTC. Amino acids: CASRTGPEQFF.

This clonotype was detected many times. The chain links TRBV7-2 to TRBJ2-7; maybe TRBD2 (5 bases). The CDR3 sequence is 15 residues long. CDR1 SGHTA and CDR2 FQGNSA come from the germline V gene. Deletions cut 3 bases from V and 3 bases from J, with 15 bases between. As DNA, the CDR3 is TGTGCCAGCAGCTTGCCGCCGGGGTTTGGCTACGAGCAGTACTTC. This encodes CASSLPPGFGYEQYF. The full variable domain, in which reference TRBV7-2 and TRBJ2-7 provide the parts outside the CDR3, is GAGVSQSPSNKVTEKGKDVELRCDPISGHTALYWYRQSLGQGLEFLIYFQGNSAPDKSGLPSDRFSAERTGGSVSTLTIQRTQQEDSAVYLCASSLPPGFGYEQYFGPGTRLTVT.

This clonotype was detected ten times or more. The V call is TRBV6-5, the J call TRBJ1-1; tentative D call: TRBD1 (6 bases). CDR3 length: 15 amino acids. Germline V gene sequence: CDR1 MNHEY, CDR2 SVGAGI. Trimming took 0 bases from V and 4 from J, leaving 12 bases between them. CDR3 in DNA: TGTGCCAGCAGTTACTCGGGACATTTTAGCACTGAAGCTTTCTTT. It encodes CASSYSGHFSTEAFF.

This clonotype was seen repeatedly, ten times or more. The CDR3 DNA is TGTGCCAGCAGCTTTCGATCTCGCGCGAATGAGCAGTTCTTC. Its protein product is CASSFRSRANEQFF. The chain joins TRBV13 to TRBJ2-1; no clear D. The germline V and J ends were trimmed by 3 bases and 7 bases, with 13 bases remaining between them. Germline loops: CDR1 PRHDT, CDR2 FYEKMQ (reference sequence). This CDR3 spans 14 amino acids.

At least ten counts were recorded for this clonotype. The chain links TRBV7-9 to TRBJ2-7, with D perhaps matching TRBD1 (6 bases). V was cut by 5 bases and J by 3 bases, with 11 bases left in between. CDR1 is SEHNR and CDR2 is FQNEAQ in the germline V gene (reference sequence). There are 13 residues in the CDR3. In DNA, the CDR3 is TGTGCCAGCAGCCCCCCAGGGGACTACGAGCAGTACTTC. Protein: CASSPPGDYEQYF.

The table lists this clonotype with many counts. This chain connects TRBV5-1 to TRBJ2-7; 7 positions agree with TRBD1. J lost 0 bases, V lost 3 bases, and 6 bases had no gene match. The CDR3 has 15 residues. CDR1 and CDR2 from the germline V gene are SGHRS and YFSETQ. The DNA of the CDR3 is TGCGCCAGCAGCTGGGGACAGCGGCACTCCTACGAGCAGTACTTC. Translation: CASSWGQRHSYEQYF. The full variable domain, in which reference TRBV5-1 and TRBJ2-7 provide the parts outside the CDR3, is KAGVTQTPRYLIKTRGQQVTLSCSPISGHRSVSWYQQTPGQGLQFLFEYFSETQRNKGNFPGRFSGRQFSNSRSEMNVSTLELGDSALYLCASSWGQRHSYEQYFGPGTRLTVT.

A few counts support this clonotype. The rearrangement joins TRBV27 to TRBJ1-1; D call uncertain. V lost 10 bases, J lost 1 base, and 10 bases lay in between. The CDR3 runs 12 residues. Germline CDR1 reads MNHEY; CDR2 reads SMNVEV (reference sequence). CDR3 nucleotide sequence: TGTGCCACTGTGGCCCCGAACACTGAAGCTTTCTTT. Translating gives CATVAPNTEAFF.

This clonotype showed up many times. This rearrangement joins TRBV4-3 to TRBJ2-2; D not certain. The CDR3 is 16 residues long. Germline-derived CDR1 and CDR2 are LGHNA and YSLEER. V was shortened by 3 bases and J by 1 base, with 12 bases between the two germline ends. The chain's CDR3 is CASSQEPWMNTGELFF. The CDR3 DNA follows: TGCGCCAGCAGCCAGGAGCCCTGGATGAACACCGGGGAGCTGTTTTTT.

This clonotype was recorded many times. The rearrangement uses TRBV7-9 and TRBJ2-1, with D perhaps TRBD2 (6 bases). CDR1 is SEHNR and CDR2 is FQNEAQ in the germline V gene (reference sequence). V lost 4 bases, J lost 1 base, and 11 bases lay in between. The CDR3 is 15 residues long. In DNA form, the CDR3 reads TGTGCCAGCAGCTCGCGACTAGGTTCCTACAATGAGCAGTTCTTC. It encodes CASSSRLGSYNEQFF.

Many counts were recorded for this clonotype. The V gene is TRBV7-2, the J gene TRBJ2-5; 8 bases are a match to TRBD1. This CDR3 is built from 15 residues. Germline values: CDR1 SGHTA, CDR2 FQGNSA. The V gene end was trimmed by 5 bases and the J gene end by 2 bases; junction bases not matched to a gene: 7. In DNA, the CDR3 is TGTGCCAGCAGCGCAGGGGGCCGGATTCAAGAGACCCAGTACTTC. Residues: CASSAGGRIQETQYF.

This clonotype turned up a few times. This may be a read error, as it is one base from a much larger clone. The chain links TRBV12-3 or TRBV12-4 to TRBJ2-3; tentative D call: TRBD2 (5 bases). The CDR3 consists of 14 residues. V was trimmed by 3 bases and J by 13 bases, leaving 20 bases between them. The CDR3: CASSLVGSSIVEYF. DNA of the CDR3: TGTGCCAGCAGTTTGGTAGGGTCTAGCATAGTCGAGTATTTT.

This clonotype was detected many times. The chain is built from TRBV18 and TRBJ1-5; D unclear. CDR1 and CDR2 from the germline V gene are KGHSH and LQKENI. Trimming pared 2 bases from V and 7 bases from J, leaving 12 bases between. CDR3 size: 14 residues. CDR3 region: CASSPSGGEQPQHF. In DNA form, the CDR3 reads TGTGCCAGCTCACCATCGGGCGGAGAACAGCCCCAGCATTTT.

This clonotype was counted at least ten times. The chain uses TRBV20-1 and TRBJ2-1, with 11 bases that match TRBD2. The germline CDR1 and CDR2 sequences are DFQATT and SNEGSKA (reference sequence). Trimming at V came to 5 bases and at J to 1 base, leaving 1 base not matched to a gene. This CDR3 is 14 amino acids long. CDR3 sequence reads: CSAGTSGSYNEQFF. The CDR3 region has the DNA TGCAGTGCTGGGACTAGCGGTTCCTACAATGAGCAGTTCTTC.

This clonotype was found many times. This sequence joins TRBV4-3 and TRBJ1-6; D ambiguous. The ends were cut back, 1 base at V and 7 bases at J, with 14 bases in the middle. CDR3 size: 16 residues. Germline assignment: CDR1 LGHNA and CDR2 YSLEER. The CDR3 region has the DNA TGCGCCAGCAGCCAAGGTAGTCGACTGCAAAATTCACCCCTCCACTTT. Its translation is CASSQGSRLQNSPLHF.